Below are 32 T cell receptor beta chains sequenced from a single sample in a study of cytomegalovirus exposure and HLA in healthy donors. In the PCR, 60 Vbeta and 13 Jbeta primers were used. Repertoires were generated with immunoSEQ multiplex PCR, while TCRdb's copy carries only in-frame clones and drops some. Counted here are approximately 100,000 clones, approximately 70% occurring once; the ten biggest clones make up 3.8%. What was sequenced was PBMCs. These receptors were collected from a man aged 25 to 40 in good health and CMV-seropositive.

Remarks on this clone: One end of the junction varies from germline; a read error may be responsible. This chain uses TRBV5-6 with TRBJ2-1, with 8 bases matching TRBD1. This CDR3 spans 11 amino acids. In germline, CDR1 is SGHDT, CDR2 YYEEEE. The CDR3 spells CASSSTGVLIF. In DNA, the CDR3 is TGTGCCAGCAGCTCGACAGGGGTGCTGATCTTC.

This clone was recorded once. The sample contains more than one DNA sequence encoding this CDR3. This chain links TRBV6-6 with TRBJ2-4, with D possibly TRBD2 on 6 matching bases. The CDR3 totals 14 residues. Per germline, CDR1 MNHNY and CDR2 SVGAGI (reference sequence). V lost 2 bases and J 8 bases, leaving 13 bases between the germline ends. The CDR3 nucleotides read TGTGCCAGCAGTTACCTGGGGGGTTGGGACATTCAGTACTTC. Its translation is CASSYLGGWDIQYF.

V is TRBV10-1 and J is TRBJ1-1; no reliable D call. This CDR3 is 13 amino acids long. V lost 0 bases and J 1 base, leaving 3 bases between the germline ends. Germline V gene lookup returns CDR1 WNHNN and CDR2 SYGVQD (reference sequence). The CDR3, as DNA: TGCGCCAGCAGTGAGTCCCAGAACACTGAAGCTTTCTTT. This codes for CASSESQNTEAFF.

This chain uses TRBV11-3 with TRBJ2-3; 8 bases line up with TRBD1. This CDR3 contains 15 residues. The trim removed 2 bases at V and 5 bases at J, leaving 6 bases unmatched. Germline CDR1 is SGHNT and CDR2 is YENEEA. The CDR3 spells CASSLLQGALDTQYF. The CDR3 DNA follows: TGTGCCAGCAGCTTACTCCAGGGGGCTTTAGATACGCAGTATTTT.

The chain recombines TRBV6-6 with TRBJ1-1; D is unclear. CDR1 MNHNY and CDR2 SVGAGI come from the germline V gene (reference sequence). The V end was cut by 6 bases, the J end by 11 bases, with 13 bases between. This CDR3 comprises 11 residues. CDR3 nucleotides: TGTGCCAGCAGCACCCTAGGTCAGGCTTTCTTT. Translating it yields CASSTLGQAFF.

V and J are TRBV6-4 and TRBJ2-7; D perhaps matches TRBD2 (5 bases). Trimming removed 6 bases from V and 2 bases from J, with 17 bases in between. Germline CDR1 MRHNA, CDR2 SNTAGT. The CDR3 is 15 amino acids. The CDR3 coding sequence is TGTGCCAGCAGCAAGGAGCCATTCGGGGCCTACGAGCAGTACTTC. This codes for CASSKEPFGAYEQYF.

The chain recombines TRBV5-1 with TRBJ1-2, with 11 bases matching TRBD1. The CDR3 loop spans 20 amino acids. V lost 0 bases and J lost 8; bases outside the gene matches: 21. Germline CDR1 SGHRS, CDR2 YFSETQ. The CDR3 region has the DNA TGCGCCAGCAGCTTGGGTATTCCCCAGGACAGGGGGCGAAGTTTATGGGGCTACACCTTC. Its protein product is CASSLGIPQDRGRSLWGYTF.

The rearrangement joins TRBV6-5 to TRBJ2-7, with TRBD2 as a possible D gene (6 bases). The V and J ends lost 6 bases and 0 bases respectively, with 12 bases between them. The CDR3 has 14 amino acids. Germline V gene data show CDR1 as MNHEY and CDR2 as SVGAGI. The CDR3 DNA is TGTGCCAGCAGCTCCGACGGGAGCTCCTACGAGCAGTACTTC. It translates to CASSSDGSSYEQYF.

The J gene is TRBJ2-5, the V gene TRBV5-1, with 11 positions matching TRBD2. Germline CDR1 is SGHRS and CDR2 is YFSETQ. The trim removed 0 bases at V and 5 bases at J, leaving 0 bases unmatched. The CDR3 extends over 14 amino acids. The CDR3 DNA reads TGCGCCAGCAGCTTGGGGACTAGCGGGGAGACCCAGTACTTC. It specifies CASSLGTSGETQYF.

A few counts support this clone. The J gene is TRBJ1-5, the V gene TRBV7-9; the D gene is possibly TRBD1 (5 bases). The CDR3 runs 16 residues. Trimming shortened V by 5 bases and J by 1 base, and 15 bases separated the two germline ends. Germline V CDR1 and CDR2: SEHNR, FQNEAQ (reference sequence). CDR3 nucleotides: TGTGCCAGCAGCCTCAAAGAACAGGTAAGCAATCAGCCCCAGCATTTT. The encoded protein is CASSLKEQVSNQPQHF. Based on the CDR3 plus reference TRBV7-9 and TRBJ1-5, the full variable domain is DTGVSQNPRHKITKRGQNVTFRCDPISEHNRLYWYRQTLGQGPEFLTYFQNEAQLEKSRLLSDRFSAERPKGSFSTLEIQRTEQGDSAMYLCASSLKEQVSNQPQHFGDGTRLSIL.

The V gene is TRBV6-1, the J gene TRBJ2-3; the D is unclear. With 2 bases removed from V and 3 bases from J, the gap between germline ends came to 12 bases. This CDR3 contains 15 residues. Germline lookup yields CDR1 MNHNS and CDR2 SASEGT. The CDR3 protein is CASSESETQTDTQYF. The DNA for the CDR3 is TGTGCCAGCAGTGAATCCGAAACTCAAACAGATACGCAGTATTTT.

The rearrangement uses TRBV6-5 and TRBJ2-7; TRBD1 matches 7 bases. V gave up 7 bases and J gave up 2 bases; unmatched junction bases: 8. This CDR3 has 14 residues. Germline loops: CDR1 MNHEY, CDR2 SVGAGI. CDR3 nucleotides: TGTGCCAGCACCCGACAGGGTCAGACCTACGAGCAGTACTTC. It specifies CASTRQGQTYEQYF.

This sequence joins TRBV13 and TRBJ2-3, with 12 bases that match TRBD2. V shed 4 bases, J shed 0 bases, and the junction held 8 bases outside the gene matches. The CDR3 length is 18 residues. Germline CDR1 is PRHDT and CDR2 is FYEKMQ (reference sequence). CDR3 nucleotide sequence: TGTGCCAGCAGCTCCCCGGGACTAGCGGGTGTTAGCACAGATACGCAGTATTTT. Amino acids: CASSSPGLAGVSTDTQYF.

This clone was counted only a few times. The V gene is TRBV5-1, the J gene TRBJ2-1, with 8 bases fitting TRBD2. The CDR3 length is 17 residues. The germline gives CDR1 SGHRS, CDR2 YFSETQ. After removal of 0 bases from V and 1 base from J, the junction contained 6 bases not matched to a gene. DNA of the CDR3: TGCGCCAGCAGCTTGGTACGGGGGGGTGGGTCCTACAATGAGCAGTTCTTC. Translated: CASSLVRGGGSYNEQFF.

The table lists this clone with a few counts. The chain carries TRBV19 and TRBJ2-3; possibly TRBD1 for D (5 bases). The V end lost 7 bases, the J end lost 4 bases, and 21 bases lay between the germline ends. Germline loops: CDR1 LNHDA, CDR2 SQIVND (reference sequence). The CDR3 contains 16 residues. The CDR3 loop is CASKEWSYKGADTQYF. CDR3 nucleotide sequence: TGTGCCAGTAAAGAATGGTCGTACAAAGGGGCAGATACGCAGTATTTT.

This chain connects TRBV6-5 to TRBJ1-2, with TRBD1 identical over 9 bases. CDR1 MNHEY and CDR2 SVGAGI come from the germline V gene. The V gene end was trimmed by 8 bases and the J gene end by 8 bases; junction bases not matched to a gene: 6. CDR3 length: 12 amino acids. The CDR3 coding sequence is TGTGCCAGCGCCCGACAGGGGGAAGGCTACACCTTC. It is translated as CASARQGEGYTF.

The chain links TRBV6-5 to TRBJ1-5; 9 nucleotides match TRBD1. Germline trimming cut 6 bases from V and 2 bases from J; bases unmatched to any gene: 2. Per germline, CDR1 MNHEY and CDR2 SVGAGI. CDR3 length: 14 residues. The CDR3 here is CASRTGGGNQPQHF. DNA for the CDR3: TGTGCCAGCAGGACAGGGGGAGGCAATCAGCCCCAGCATTTT.

The chain carries TRBV30 and TRBJ1-1; 8 bases align to TRBD1. With V trimmed by 4 bases and J by 9 bases, 7 bases remained unmatched. Germline V gene lookup returns CDR1 GTSNPN and CDR2 SVGIG (reference sequence). The CDR3 runs 12 residues. CDR3 protein: CAWNQGAGKAFF. CDR3 DNA sequence: TGTGCCTGGAACCAGGGGGCTGGAAAAGCTTTCTTT.

The V gene is TRBV30, the J gene TRBJ2-1, with TRBD2 matching over 15 bases. This CDR3 spans 18 amino acids. V lost 0 bases to trimming and J lost 2 bases; unmatched junction nucleotides: 5. CDR1 and CDR2 (germline): GTSNPN, SVGIG (reference sequence). In nucleotides, the CDR3 is TGTGCCTGGAGTGTAGGGACTAGCGGGGGGACAGCCTACAATGAGCAGTTCTTC. Residues: CAWSVGTSGGTAYNEQFF.

The J gene is TRBJ2-3, the V gene TRBV20-1, with no clear D. This CDR3 is built from 11 residues. V lost 6 bases and J lost 6, with 10 bases in between. CDR1 and CDR2 from the germline V gene are DFQATT and SNEGSKA (reference sequence). The CDR3: CSATGPDTQYF. The CDR3 nucleotides read TGCAGTGCCACTGGGCCGGATACGCAGTATTTT.

This chain uses TRBV5-1 with TRBJ1-1, with unresolved D. CDR1 and CDR2 from the germline V gene are SGHRS and YFSETQ. This CDR3 spans 13 amino acids. Between the trimmed V and J ends, which lost 2 bases and 3 bases, there was a span of 8 bases. The CDR3 loop reads CASSFDWDTEAFF. The CDR3 nucleotides are TGCGCCAGCAGCTTCGACTGGGACACTGAAGCTTTCTTT.

The V and J genes are TRBV7-9 and TRBJ2-7; possibly TRBD1 for D (5 bases). The CDR3 covers 12 residues. Germline CDR1 SEHNR, CDR2 FQNEAQ (reference sequence). The ends were cut back, 11 bases at V and 5 bases at J, with 16 bases in the middle. The CDR3 DNA follows: TGTGCCGCAGGGCAGGGTAAGAACGAGCAGTACTTC. Translating it yields CAAGQGKNEQYF.

The V call is TRBV5-6, the J call TRBJ2-1; 11 nucleotides match TRBD2. Trimming removed 4 bases from V and 7 bases from J; junction bases left unmatched: 4. Germline CDR1 SGHDT, CDR2 YYEEEE. CDR3 length: 14 residues. In DNA, the CDR3 is TGTGCCAGCAGCCTGGGACTAGCGGATAATGAGCAGTTCTTC. It yields the protein CASSLGLADNEQFF.

The V and J genes are TRBV19 and TRBJ1-2, with TRBD1 matching over 10 bases. The CDR3 totals 16 residues. Germline V CDR1 and CDR2: LNHDA, SQIVND (reference sequence). Losses at the gene ends were 5 bases for V and 8 bases for J; bases not matched to a gene: 14. The CDR3 loop reads CASSSPGQGIPDGYTF. CDR3 bases: TGTGCCAGTAGTTCACCGGGACAGGGGATTCCTGACGGCTACACCTTC.

J is TRBJ2-3 and V is TRBV27, with D tentatively TRBD1 (6 bases). CDR1 is MNHEY, CDR2 SMNVEV, per germline (reference sequence). This CDR3 comprises 13 residues. V was trimmed by 5 bases and J by 7 bases, leaving 13 bases between them. CDR3 amino acids: CASSLGQAYTQYF. In DNA, the CDR3 is TGTGCCAGCAGTCTGGGACAAGCTTATACGCAGTATTTT.

This chain connects TRBV20-1 to TRBJ1-2; D call uncertain. V was shortened by 4 bases and J by 4 bases, with 4 bases between the two germline ends. The CDR3 is 10 residues long. Germline assignment: CDR1 DFQATT and CDR2 SNEGSKA (reference sequence). DNA of the CDR3: TGCAGTGCTATCGGCTATGGCTACACCTTC. Translating it yields CSAIGYGYTF.

This chain's CDR3 is CASSSRRGAPNEQFF. Here the CDR3 DNA reads TGTGCCAGCAGTTCCCGGAGGGGTGCCCCCAATGAGCAGTTCTTC. V and J are TRBV6-5 and TRBJ2-1, with a weak D call TRBD2 (6 bases). V was pared by 4 bases and J by 6 bases, with 16 bases between. The CDR3 runs 15 residues. Germline CDR1 MNHEY, CDR2 SVGAGI.

The chain joins TRBV30 to TRBJ1-2; 10 positions match TRBD1. The CDR3 contains 13 residues. Unmatched junction bases numbered 3, after V lost 1 base and J lost 7 bases. Germline assignment: CDR1 GTSNPN and CDR2 SVGIG (reference sequence). CDR3 sequence reads: CAWSATGGSGYTF. The CDR3, as DNA: TGTGCCTGGAGTGCGACAGGGGGCTCTGGCTACACCTTC.

The chain combines TRBV19 with TRBJ2-1; TRBD2 aligns across 11 bases. Germline V lookup: CDR1 LNHDA, CDR2 SQIVND (reference sequence). V lost 3 bases to trimming and J lost 8 bases; unmatched junction nucleotides: 3. This CDR3 contains 14 residues. The CDR3 DNA reads TGTGCCAGTAGTATTAGCGGGGGGGGTGATGAGCAGTTCTTC. Amino acid sequence: CASSISGGGDEQFF.

The V gene is TRBV15, the J gene TRBJ1-1; no clear D gene. The germline V gene has CDR1 LNHNV and CDR2 YYDKDF (reference sequence). CDR3 size: 15 residues. V gave up 0 bases and J gave up 5 bases, with 13 bases separating them. CDR3 nucleotide sequence: TGTGCCACCAGCAGAGACTTGATGAGGGTAACTGAAGCTTTCTTT. Encoded protein: CATSRDLMRVTEAFF.

This sequence joins TRBV5-6 and TRBJ1-3, with a weak D call TRBD1 (5 bases). The CDR3 spans 13 residues. The germline V and J ends were trimmed by 1 base and 8 bases, with 10 bases remaining between them. Germline-derived CDR1 and CDR2 are SGHDT and YYEEEE. The CDR3 region is CASSLIRVDTIYF. CDR3 nucleotide sequence: TGTGCCAGCAGCTTGATCAGGGTGGACACCATATATTTT.

The rearrangement uses TRBV4-1 and TRBJ1-2; no clear D gene. V was pared by 0 bases and J by 4 bases, with 9 bases between. Germline V gene sequence: CDR1 MGHRA, CDR2 YSYEKL. The CDR3 runs to 14 residues. CDR3 bases: TGCGCCAGCAGCCAAGATAGGGCGGGCTATGGCTACACCTTC. Encoded protein: CASSQDRAGYGYTF.